One sample yielded the 20 T cell receptor beta chains listed below, sequenced in a study of blood T cell repertoires in COVID-19. Only in-frame clones appear in the TCRdb table, and some are missing; sequencing was by immunoSEQ multiplex PCR. The top ten clones hold approximately 2.5% of a sample with about 270,000 clones, about 90% of them seen once. The sequenced material came from peripheral blood. These TCRs come from a person aged 18 to 29 with COVID-19, enrolled during active disease.

V gene TRBV24-1 combines with J gene TRBJ1-5, with TRBD1 identical over 9 bases. V was pared by 6 bases and J by 7 bases, with 15 bases of the junction left unmatched. Germline lookup yields CDR1 KGHDR and CDR2 SFDVKD. The CDR3 sequence is 17 residues long. CDR3 nucleotides: TGTGCCACCAGTTCTGCCGGGACAGGGAAGTCAGAACAGCCCCAGCATTTT. It is translated as CATSSAGTGKSEQPQHF.

The rearrangement uses TRBV28 and TRBJ1-1; 9 bases fit TRBD1. Per the germline V gene, CDR1 is MDHEN and CDR2 is SYDVKM. J lost 5 bases, V lost 5 bases, and 9 bases had no gene match. CDR3 size: 15 residues. The CDR3 reads CASSPEQGARTEAFF. The CDR3 coding sequence is TGTGCCAGCAGTCCCGAACAGGGGGCGCGAACTGAAGCTTTCTTT. The full variable domain, its missing parts supplied by reference TRBV28 and TRBJ1-1, is DVKVTQSSRYLVKRTGEKVFLECVQDMDHENMFWYRQDPGLGLRLIYFSYDVKMKEKGDIPEGYSVSREKKERFSLILESASTNQTSMYLCASSPEQGARTEAFFGQGTRLTVV.

CDR3 nucleotides: TGTGCCAGCAGCTTAGTCCATGGGCCATACAATGAGCAGTTCTTC. Amino acids: CASSLVHGPYNEQFF. The chain carries TRBV11-2 and TRBJ2-1; D is uncertain. CDR1 is SGHAT, CDR2 FQNNGV, per germline. CDR3 length equals 15 residues. Trimming took off 1 base at V and 4 bases at J, with 11 bases between the two ends.

The chain employs TRBV28 and TRBJ1-2, with 11 bases fitting TRBD1. The CDR3 has 18 amino acids. Trimming at V came to 7 bases and at J to 1 base, leaving 14 bases not matched to a gene. Germline V gene sequence: CDR1 MDHEN, CDR2 SYDVKM. CDR3 amino acids: CASTRPGTGGAYNYGYTF. CDR3 DNA sequence: TGTGCCAGCACACGACCCGGGACAGGGGGTGCATATAACTATGGCTACACCTTC.

Only a few counts were recorded for this clone. The chain has TRBV4-2 and TRBJ1-1; the match to TRBD1 covers 7 bases. In germline, CDR1 is LGHNA, CDR2 YNFKEQ. CDR3 size: 14 residues. V shed 3 bases, J shed 0 bases, and the junction held 1 base outside the gene matches. CDR3 coding DNA: TGTGCCAGCAGCCAGGGACAGATGAACACTGAAGCTTTCTTT. Encoded protein: CASSQGQMNTEAFF.

The genes are TRBV7-6 and TRBJ2-1; 7 positions match TRBD2. Germline V gene sequence: CDR1 SGHVS, CDR2 FNYEAQ. V dropped 3 bases and J dropped 6; count of bases not matched to a gene: 8. The CDR3 sequence is 15 residues long. The CDR3 reads CASSLLGGGSNEQFF. DNA of the CDR3: TGTGCCAGCAGCTTGTTGGGGGGAGGGAGCAATGAGCAGTTCTTC.

The CDR3 DNA sequence: TGTGCCAGCACCACTAGCGGGAGAAACGAGCAGTACTTC. Encoded protein: CASTTSGRNEQYF. The V and J genes are TRBV3-1 (or the pseudogene TRBV3-2) and TRBJ2-7; 11 nucleotides line up with TRBD2. This CDR3 has 13 amino acids. V was pared by 7 bases and J by 5 bases, with 4 bases of the junction left unmatched. Germline V gene sequence: CDR1 LGHDT, CDR2 YNNKEL (reference sequence).

The rearrangement links TRBV5-8 to TRBJ2-2; D not certain. Germline V gene data show CDR1 as SGHTS and CDR2 as YDEGEE. The V and J ends lost 4 bases and 6 bases respectively, with 10 bases between them. The CDR3 spans 13 residues. The CDR3 loop reads CASSTGHAGELFF. The CDR3 DNA follows: TGTGCCAGCAGCACCGGTCACGCCGGGGAGCTGTTTTTT.

The chain employs TRBV27 and TRBJ2-1; TRBD2 is a possible D gene (6 bases). The V gene's germline CDR1 is MNHEY and CDR2 SMNVEV (reference sequence). The CDR3 has 14 residues. The V end was cut by 4 bases, the J end by 14 bases, with 21 bases between. The CDR3 here is CASSSLLTSKIEFF. CDR3 nucleotides: TGTGCCAGCAGTTCCCTCCTAACTAGCAAAATCGAGTTCTTC.

V gene TRBV6-1 combines with J gene TRBJ2-1; possibly TRBD1 for D (6 bases). This CDR3 spans 16 amino acids. Germline V lookup: CDR1 MNHNS, CDR2 SASEGT. Deletions cut 6 bases from V and 2 bases from J, with 17 bases between. Here the CDR3 DNA reads TGTGCCAGCAGCGAATGGGGGCCACGCCCCTACAATGAGCAGTTCTTC. It translates to CASSEWGPRPYNEQFF.

V is TRBV19 and J is TRBJ1-5, with TRBD1 identical over 7 bases. The CDR3 loop spans 12 amino acids. With V trimmed by 10 bases and J by 6 bases, 6 bases remained unmatched. In germline, CDR1 is LNHDA, CDR2 SQIVND (reference sequence). DNA for the CDR3: TGTGCCACCCGACAGGGCGGTCAGCCCCAGCATTTT. It specifies CATRQGGQPQHF.

Notes on this clone: A junction boundary mismatches the germline segment, possibly from a read error. The chain joins TRBV28 to TRBJ2-3, with TRBD2 identical over 9 bases. CDR3 size: 12 residues. Germline V gene lookup returns CDR1 MDHEN and CDR2 SYDVKM. CDR3: CASSYLAGLRDF. CDR3 nucleotide sequence: TGTGCCAGCAGTTATCTAGCGGGACTTAGGGATTTT. Full variable domain (missing parts from reference TRBV28 and TRBJ2-3): DVKVTQSSRYLVKRTGEKVFLECVQDMDHENMFWYRQDPGLGLRLIYFSYDVKMKEKGDIPEGYSVSREKKERFSLILESASTNQTSMYLCASSYLAGLRDFGPGTRLTVL.

The rearrangement uses TRBV27 and TRBJ2-7; tentatively, D is TRBD2 (5 bases). V shed 0 bases and J shed 5 bases, with 11 bases lying between them. This CDR3 has 14 residues. Germline CDR1 reads MNHEY; CDR2 reads SMNVEV (reference sequence). The CDR3 coding sequence is TGTGCCAGCAGTTTATCGGAGGTGAACGACGAGCAGTACTTC. Protein product: CASSLSEVNDEQYF.

V and J are TRBV30 and TRBJ1-5, with TRBD1 matching 7 bases. Per germline, CDR1 GTSNPN and CDR2 SVGIG (reference sequence). This CDR3 has 21 residues. V lost 0 bases, J lost 1 base, and 21 bases stayed unmatched. The DNA for the CDR3 is TGTGCCTGGAGTGTAAAGGGGCTTGGGACAGATCAATGGGGGAGCAATCAGCCCCAGCATTTT. The encoded protein is CAWSVKGLGTDQWGSNQPQHF.

This clone was seen just once. V usage is TRBV15 and J usage is TRBJ2-4; no reliable D call. The CDR3 extends over 13 amino acids. Per the germline V gene, CDR1 is LNHNV and CDR2 is YYDKDF (reference sequence). V was shortened by 0 bases and J by 4 bases, with 4 bases between the two germline ends. The CDR3 coding sequence is TGTGCCACCAGCAGAGATTTAAAAAACATTCAGTACTTC. Translating it yields CATSRDLKNIQYF.

The table lists this clone with a count of one. The J gene is TRBJ2-7, the V gene TRBV14, with D unresolved. In germline, CDR1 is SGHDN, CDR2 FVKESK. The CDR3 is made up of 14 amino acids. V lost 0 bases to trimming and J lost 3 bases, with 9 bases between them. CDR3 DNA sequence: TGTGCCAGCAGCCAAGAGTCTAGATACTACGAGCAGTACTTC. It yields the protein CASSQESRYYEQYF. Filled out from reference TRBV14 and TRBJ2-7, the complete variable domain reads EAGVTQFPSHSVIEKGQTVTLRCDPISGHDNLYWYRRVMGKEIKFLLHFVKESKQDESGMPNNRFLAERTGGTYSTLKVQPAELEDSGVYFCASSQESRYYEQYFGPGTRLTVT.

V gene TRBV24-1 combines with J gene TRBJ2-1, with D perhaps matching TRBD2 (5 bases). The V and J ends lost 9 bases and 0 bases respectively, with 26 bases between them. There are 19 residues in the CDR3. Germline CDR1 is KGHDR and CDR2 is SFDVKD. For the CDR3, the DNA is TGTGCCACCGCGGCGGGCGCTGATAAGGTGTTAGGCTCCTACAATGAGCAGTTCTTC. It codes for CATAAGADKVLGSYNEQFF.

The chain links TRBV7-9 to TRBJ2-7, with 7 bases lining up with TRBD1. The CDR3 runs to 16 residues. The V gene end was trimmed by 4 bases and the J gene end by 2 bases; junction bases not matched to a gene: 11. Germline CDR1 SEHNR, CDR2 FQNEAQ (reference sequence). The CDR3 region is CASSSLQRTGPYEQYF. CDR3 bases: TGTGCCAGCAGCTCATTACAACGGACAGGACCCTACGAGCAGTACTTC.

The DNA of the CDR3 is TGTGCCACCAGCACGACAGGGCCCGAAAGCGGACTGGGAAACACCATATATTTT. Amino acid sequence: CATSTTGPESGLGNTIYF. The genes are TRBV15 and TRBJ1-3, with 7 positions matching TRBD1. The V segment lost 4 bases and the J segment 4 bases; nucleotides outside the gene matches: 16. CDR3 size: 18 residues. The V gene's germline CDR1 is LNHNV and CDR2 YYDKDF (reference sequence). Full variable domain (remainder filled in from reference TRBV15 and TRBJ1-3): DAMVIQNPRYQVTQFGKPVTLSCSQTLNHNVMYWYQQKSSQAPKLLFHYYDKDFNNEADTPDNFQSRRPNTSFCFLDIRSPGLGDTAMYLCATSTTGPESGLGNTIYFGEGSWLTVV.

This chain uses TRBV24-1 with TRBJ1-1; no clear D. The CDR3 spans 12 residues. CDR1 is KGHDR, CDR2 SFDVKD, per germline. Trimming stripped 3 bases from V and 5 bases from J, with 6 bases between. The CDR3 sequence is CATSDPGTEAFF. CDR3 DNA sequence: TGTGCCACCAGTGATCCGGGGACTGAAGCTTTCTTT.